The next 29 T cell receptor beta chains were all read from a single sample in a study of blood T cells in healthy people across ages. A second PCR of 7 to 11 cycles used a sample-barcoded 5' primer and a J-beta primer mix. TCRdb reprocessed the 5' RACE reads with MiXCR, giving one entry per CDR3 protein. The sample has almost 1 million distinct CDR3 sequences, roughly half seen once. The sequenced sample consisted of blood. These TCRs come from a woman aged 55-69 years in good health.

The gene calls are TRBV5-8 and TRBJ2-4; possible D gene TRBD1, 5 bases. The V and J ends lost 5 bases and 13 bases respectively, with 22 bases between them. Germline-derived CDR1 and CDR2 are SGHTS and YDEGEE. The CDR3 has 14 amino acids. The CDR3 DNA reads as TGTGCCAGCAGGATCCGACAGTTCGATAATGGACAGTACTTC. It encodes CASRIRQFDNGQYF.

In its sample, this clonotype was seen many times. The chain recombines TRBV4-2 with TRBJ2-7, with 10 bases fitting TRBD2. Losses at the gene ends were 1 base for V and 4 bases for J; bases not matched to a gene: 7. The CDR3 contains 16 residues. Germline lookup yields CDR1 LGHNA and CDR2 YNFKEQ. CDR3 DNA sequence: TGTGCCAGCAGCCAAGTACGGCTAGCGGGAGTATACGAGCAGTACTTC. Amino acid sequence: CASSQVRLAGVYEQYF.

The chain employs TRBV20-1 and TRBJ2-5, with D perhaps TRBD1 (6 bases). The CDR3 spans 13 residues. Trimming removed 4 bases at V and 2 bases at J, with 11 bases between. CDR1 DFQATT and CDR2 SNEGSKA come from the germline V gene (reference sequence). The CDR3 is CSAKGDPQETQYF. CDR3 in DNA: TGCAGTGCTAAGGGGGATCCACAAGAGACCCAGTACTTC.

The chain employs TRBV28 and TRBJ2-1; unclear D gene. The CDR3 has 15 residues. Trimming stripped 5 bases from V and 2 bases from J, with 13 bases between. CDR1 is MDHEN and CDR2 is SYDVKM in the germline V gene. The chain's CDR3 is CASSELPGPYNEQFF. For the CDR3, the DNA is TGTGCCAGCAGTGAGCTACCGGGCCCCTACAATGAGCAGTTCTTC.

The chain employs TRBV4-1 and TRBJ1-5; D unclear. The CDR3 runs to 14 residues. From germline, CDR1 is MGHRA and CDR2 YSYEKL. The germline V and J ends were trimmed by 0 bases and 7 bases, with 10 bases remaining between them. As DNA, the CDR3 is TGCGCCAGCAGCCAAGATATCGCCAAACAGCCCCAGCATTTT. This translates into CASSQDIAKQPQHF.

V is TRBV7-2 and J is TRBJ1-1; D uncertain. V was cut by 1 base and J by 5 bases, with 5 bases left in between. The CDR3 spans 12 residues. CDR1 is SGHTA and CDR2 is FQGNSA in the germline V gene. The CDR3 protein is CASSLVETEAFF. The CDR3 DNA sequence: TGTGCCAGCAGCTTAGTGGAGACTGAAGCTTTCTTT.

This clonotype was observed a few times. The rearrangement links TRBV3-1 to TRBJ2-3, with D uncertain. Trimming pared 4 bases from V and 1 base from J, leaving 9 bases between. The V gene's germline CDR1 is LGHDT and CDR2 YNNKEL (reference sequence). The CDR3 runs 14 residues. In DNA form, the CDR3 reads TGTGCCAGCAGCCCCGAGGACGGCACAGATACGCAGTATTTT. Its protein is CASSPEDGTDTQYF.

This clonotype showed up just a few times. The chain joins TRBV6-5 to TRBJ2-1, with TRBD2 matching over 7 bases. The CDR3 sequence is 17 residues long. Germline lookup yields CDR1 MNHEY and CDR2 SVGAGI. The V segment lost 4 bases and the J segment 1 base; nucleotides outside the gene matches: 10. The CDR3 DNA follows: TGTGCCAGCAGTTCAGCCGAGGCGGGAGAATCCTACAATGAGCAGTTCTTC. Translating it yields CASSSAEAGESYNEQFF.

This sequence joins TRBV12-3 or TRBV12-4 and TRBJ2-7, with TRBD2 identical over 12 bases. The CDR3 is made up of 15 amino acids. The ends lost 8 bases at V and 7 bases at J; junction bases unmatched: 12. This chain's CDR3 is CASSLTSGSAGEQYF. CDR3 nucleotide sequence: TGTGCCAGCTCCCTGACTAGCGGGAGTGCCGGGGAGCAGTACTTC.

This clonotype occurred a few times. The chain combines TRBV12-3 or TRBV12-4 with TRBJ2-5; 10 bases match TRBD2. The CDR3 consists of 15 residues. The V segment lost 3 bases and the J segment 1 base; nucleotides outside the gene matches: 2. The CDR3 DNA sequence: TGTGCCAGCAGTTTGGGACTAGCGCCCCAAGAGACCCAGTACTTC. Translating it yields CASSLGLAPQETQYF.

This clonotype was detected only a few times. This rearrangement joins TRBV12-3 or TRBV12-4 to TRBJ1-2; weak D call: TRBD1 (6 bases). The CDR3 has 13 residues. The V end lost 6 bases, the J end lost 4 bases, and 12 bases lay between the germline ends. For the CDR3, the DNA is TGTGCCAGCAGCTCTGACAGGTTCTATGGCTACACCTTC. Translating gives CASSSDRFYGYTF.

The chain has TRBV6-1 and TRBJ2-3, with TRBD2 matching over 11 bases. The CDR3 has 17 amino acids. Trimming cost V 6 bases and J 4 bases; bases outside gene matches: 12. CDR1 MNHNS and CDR2 SASEGT come from the germline V gene. The CDR3: CASRDASGRLSADTQYF. The CDR3 DNA is TGTGCCAGCAGGGATGCTAGCGGGAGGCTTAGCGCAGATACGCAGTATTTT.

The genes are TRBV11-1 and TRBJ2-4; TRBD2 is a possible D gene (5 bases). The end of the DNA aligns better with TRBJ2-7, so the J call may be wrong. Per germline, CDR1 SGHAT and CDR2 FQDESV (reference sequence). This CDR3 has 17 residues. DNA for the CDR3: TGTGCCAGCAGCATTTCGTCGGACTCGTTGGGTTCCTACGAGCAGTACTTC. Translated, it gives CASSISSDSLGSYEQYF.

DNA of the CDR3: TGTGCCAGCAGAGCCCCGGGACTAGGCGTTGGTGAGCAGTACTTC. It is translated as CASRAPGLGVGEQYF. This rearrangement joins TRBV9 to TRBJ2-5, with 8 bases fitting TRBD2. The V and J ends lost 5 bases and 11 bases, in that order; junction bases with no gene match: 17. The CDR3 totals 15 residues. CDR1 is SGDLS, CDR2 YYNGEE, per germline.

The chain combines TRBV20-1 with TRBJ2-3; D is undetermined. Germline V gives CDR1 DFQATT, CDR2 SNEGSKA (reference sequence). Trimming removed 6 bases from V and 10 bases from J, with 20 bases in between. The CDR3 sequence is 13 residues long. The CDR3 region is CSAPTLSAKAQYF. The CDR3 coding sequence is TGCAGTGCACCAACCCTGTCTGCGAAGGCGCAGTATTTT.

This clonotype appeared a single time. The genes are TRBV5-1 and TRBJ1-2, with TRBD1 matching 7 bases. With 3 bases clipped from V and 4 bases from J, the junction kept 3 bases outside the gene matches. In germline, CDR1 is SGHRS, CDR2 YFSETQ. The CDR3 contains 13 residues. CDR3 DNA: TGCGCCAGCAGCTCCAACAGGGGCTATGGCTACACCTTC. It codes for CASSSNRGYGYTF. Complete variable domain (other parts from reference TRBV5-1 and TRBJ1-2): KAGVTQTPRYLIKTRGQQVTLSCSPISGHRSVSWYQQTPGQGLQFLFEYFSETQRNKGNFPGRFSGRQFSNSRSEMNVSTLELGDSALYLCASSSNRGYGYTFGSGTRLTVV.

The chain has TRBV5-1 and TRBJ2-5; 8 nucleotides agree with TRBD2. This CDR3 comprises 14 residues. V was pared by 4 bases and J by 4 bases, with 6 bases of the junction left unmatched. Germline CDR1 reads SGHRS; CDR2 reads YFSETQ. The chain's CDR3 is CASSRIAGSETQYF. The CDR3 region has the DNA TGCGCCAGCAGCCGGATAGCGGGATCAGAGACCCAGTACTTC.

This clonotype was seen more than once but under ten times. The chain joins TRBV6-5 to TRBJ2-3, with D possibly being TRBD1 (6 bases). This CDR3 is built from 12 residues. The ends were cut back, 10 bases at V and 5 bases at J, with 13 bases in the middle. CDR1 and CDR2 (germline): MNHEY, SVGAGI. Here the CDR3 reads CATHRVEDTQYF. The CDR3 nucleotides are TGTGCCACCCACAGGGTGGAAGATACGCAGTATTTT.

The chain has TRBV12-3 or TRBV12-4 and TRBJ2-5, with 10 positions matching TRBD2. J was trimmed by 2 bases and V by 2 bases; bases with no gene match: 5. This CDR3 has 16 residues. The CDR3 region has the DNA TGTGCCAGCAGTTTAAGGAGCGGGGGGGTACAAGAGACCCAGTACTTC. It is translated as CASSLRSGGVQETQYF.

The chain uses TRBV5-1 and TRBJ2-6; D might be TRBD2 (7 bases). From germline, CDR1 is SGHRS and CDR2 YFSETQ. V was pared by 0 bases and J by 2 bases, with 12 bases between. The CDR3 extends over 17 amino acids. As DNA, the CDR3 is TGCGCCAGCAGCTTGGCGACGGGGGGCGCTGGGGCCAACGTCCTGACTTTC. Its translation is CASSLATGGAGANVLTF.

The V call is TRBV20-1, the J call TRBJ2-7, with 13 bases identical to TRBD2. CDR1 and CDR2 (germline): DFQATT, SNEGSKA (reference sequence). The CDR3 contains 17 residues. Germline trimming cut 6 bases from V and 5 bases from J; bases unmatched to any gene: 16. The CDR3 nucleotides are TGCAGTGCGTTTGAGTTACTAGCGGGAGGGTTCGAACACGAGCAGTACTTC. Protein sequence: CSAFELLAGGFEHEQYF.

This clonotype was found a few times. The chain has TRBV20-1 and TRBJ2-1; 7 bases are shared with TRBD2. V lost 6 bases and J lost 0; bases outside the gene matches: 5. The CDR3 runs 14 residues. The germline V gene has CDR1 DFQATT and CDR2 SNEGSKA (reference sequence). CDR3 coding DNA: TGCAGTGCGGAAGCGGGAACCTCCTACAATGAGCAGTTCTTC. This gives the protein CSAEAGTSYNEQFF.

The chain is built from TRBV20-1 and TRBJ2-7; a possible D gene is TRBD2 (5 bases). Matching the DNA end better, TRBJ2-5 makes the J call doubtful. The germline V gene has CDR1 DFQATT and CDR2 SNEGSKA (reference sequence). This CDR3 region has 13 residues. DNA for the CDR3: TGCAGTGCTCTACTAGGAGCTGGGGAGACCCAGTACTTC. It translates to CSALLGAGETQYF.

The CDR3: CASSLARGGLAGGPMDNEQFF. In DNA form, the CDR3 reads TGTGCCAGCAGTTTAGCGCGGGGGGGACTAGCGGGAGGGCCAATGGACAATGAGCAGTTCTTC. The rearrangement uses TRBV12-3 or TRBV12-4 and TRBJ2-1; TRBD2 agrees at 16 bases. The CDR3 has 21 amino acids. The V segment lost 0 bases and the J segment 5 bases; nucleotides outside the gene matches: 13.

CDR3 coding DNA: TGTGCCAGCAGCTATAATTATGGAGATACGCAGTATTTT. Its protein product is CASSYNYGDTQYF. The V and J genes are TRBV27 and TRBJ2-3; D gene uncertain. Germline CDR1 reads MNHEY; CDR2 reads SMNVEV (reference sequence). The CDR3 contains 13 residues. Trimming shortened V by 6 bases and J by 5 bases, and 12 bases separated the two germline ends.

This clonotype was counted only a few times. The chain carries TRBV3-1 and TRBJ2-7, with TRBD2 matching over 13 bases. After removal of 3 bases from V and 1 base from J, the junction contained 9 bases not matched to a gene. This CDR3 has 18 residues. CDR1 is LGHDT, CDR2 YNNKEL, per germline (reference sequence). The CDR3 DNA reads as TGTGCCAGCAGCCATCAGGCACTAGCGGGAGGGAATTCCTACGAGCAGTACTTC. Encoded protein: CASSHQALAGGNSYEQYF.

The V gene is TRBV29-1, the J gene TRBJ2-7; D may match TRBD1 or TRBD2 (5 bases each). Trimming stripped 7 bases from V and 5 bases from J, with 18 bases between. The CDR3 has 13 residues. The germline gives CDR1 SQVTM, CDR2 ANQGSEA. Here the CDR3 reads CSGRGQGVHEQYF. The DNA for the CDR3 is TGCAGCGGTCGGGGTCAGGGAGTCCACGAGCAGTACTTC.

In nucleotides, the CDR3 is TGTGCCAGCAGTGTAGGGGGTCCTGCCTACGAGCAGTACTTC. Amino acid sequence: CASSVGGPAYEQYF. The chain has TRBV12-3 or TRBV12-4 and TRBJ2-7, with a tentative D call TRBD1 (6 bases). The length of the CDR3 is 14 residues. Deletions cut 5 bases from V and 2 bases from J, with 13 bases between.

The rearrangement links TRBV24-1 to TRBJ2-1; D gene uncertain. The J call may be incorrect, as the DNA end agrees better with TRBJ2-7. This CDR3 contains 13 residues. Germline V CDR1 and CDR2: KGHDR, SFDVKD. This CDR3 is CATSYSSYNEQYF. The CDR3 DNA follows: TGTGCCACCAGTTATAGCTCCTACAATGAGCAGTACTTC.